Reported below is one T cell receptor beta chain. TCRdb keeps only in-frame clones here, not all; method: immunoSEQ multiplex PCR. The sample lists about 150,000 clones, 90% to 95% seen once, with around 1.2% in the top ten. This entry belongs to a study of T cell responses to AZD1222 COVID-19 vaccine. CDR3 length: 16 amino acids. Germline V CDR1 and CDR2: LGHNA, YSLEER. V trimming: 2 bases; J trimming: 0 bases; junction bases outside the gene matches: 5. Sample: peripheral blood, taken 28 days after the second AZD1222 dose. The V and J genes are TRBV4-3 and TRBJ2-7, with TRBD2 identical over 9 bases. The receptor was derived from an adult who received the AZD1222 COVID-19 vaccine. The CDR3 is CASSQPWRGGSYEQYF. Here the CDR3 DNA reads TGCGCCAGCAGCCAACCCTGGCGGGGGGGCTCCTACGAGCAGTACTTC.